The T cell receptor (beta chain) described here comes from a study of memory CD4+ T cells and cytomegalovirus serostatus. The sort gate was single viable CD3+CD4+CD8-CD45RO+ cells for memory CD4+ T cells. Donors' CMV status reflects serum IgG against pp150, pp28, p38, p52. After thawing, CD4+ T cells were positively selected. Study-level results: Suggested: most of the CMV-linked TCR signature lies in CD4+ memory cells.

CDR3 length: 12 amino acids. The ends were cut back, 0 bases at V and 7 bases at J, with 2 bases in the middle. Germline CDR1 is SGHDT and CDR2 is YYEEEE. In the authors' workflow: Out-of-frame sequences were removed, leaving a few million distinct TCRbeta sequences. Sequencing was performed with immunoSEQ multiplex PCR; in TCRdb, only in-frame clones are kept and a portion is missing. That table is the source of V, J and clone size, and D and trimming were worked out from the DNA. Of 75,000 to 90,000 clones detected, 80% appear once; the ten largest clones hold around 0.77%. Ten or more counts support this clone. The target antigen is unknown.

This chain links TRBV5-6 with TRBJ1-6; D gene ambiguous. The receptor was derived from an adult in good health and CMV-seronegative. The sequencing input was memory CD4+ T cells from blood. DNA of the CDR3: TGTGCCAGCAGCTTGGTAAATTCACCCCTCCACTTT. It encodes CASSLVNSPLHF.